This T cell receptor beta chain was captured by sequencing in a study of blood T cell repertoires in COVID-19. Turning to the study itself: Some COVID-19 samples were acute and others convalescent; all came from the United States, Italy and Spain. Sources were T cells, B-cell-depleted T cells, or PBMCs; the material itself was cDNA or gDNA.

TCRdb's table, derived via immunoSEQ multiplex PCR, lists solely in-frame clones and lacks some. The sample yields 100,000 to 150,000 clones, about four fifths seen once. The CDR3 sequence is 10 residues long. Trimming removed 2 bases from V and 8 bases from J, with 3 bases in between. Per the germline V gene, CDR1 is SEHNR and CDR2 is FQNEAQ (reference sequence). Only one count was recorded for this clone. The V gene is TRBV7-9, the J gene TRBJ1-1; D remains ambiguous. Sequencing used peripheral blood. This clonotype was sampled from a woman aged 55 to 70 with acute or convalescent COVID-19. CDR3 in amino acids: CASSLLEAFF. The CDR3 nucleotides read TGTGCCAGCAGCTTATTAGAAGCTTTCTTT.